Listed here is a single T cell receptor (beta chain). No antigen is known for it. Sequenced by immunoSEQ multiplex PCR; TCRdb stores in-frame clones only, minus some. The sample records 6,000 to 7,500 clones, approximately 65% being singletons. This record belongs to a study of somatic mutations in cytotoxic T cells in rheumatoid arthritis. Broader study findings: A largest CD8+ clone above 20% of CD8+ cells occurred in about an eighth of the roughly 60 patients. A significant difference in CD8+ T-cell clonality was not found between rheumatoid arthritis patients and age-matched healthy controls. Clonality of CD8+ cells rose with age in rheumatoid arthritis patients but not healthy controls.

Blood donors of median age about 50 years (range roughly 20-75), over 50% of them female, formed the healthy controls. The TCR comes from a woman between 50 and 59 years old in good health. Sequencing used CD8+ T cells sorted from blood.

For the CDR3, the DNA is TGTGCCAGCAGCTTATTTGGCGGGGCCACAGATACGCAGTATTTT. This codes for CASSLFGGATDTQYF. The rearrangement joins TRBV11-2 to TRBJ2-3, with D possibly being TRBD2 (6 bases). This CDR3 spans 15 amino acids. V lost 2 bases, J lost 2 bases, and 11 bases lay in between. Germline V gene sequence: CDR1 SGHAT, CDR2 FQNNGV.